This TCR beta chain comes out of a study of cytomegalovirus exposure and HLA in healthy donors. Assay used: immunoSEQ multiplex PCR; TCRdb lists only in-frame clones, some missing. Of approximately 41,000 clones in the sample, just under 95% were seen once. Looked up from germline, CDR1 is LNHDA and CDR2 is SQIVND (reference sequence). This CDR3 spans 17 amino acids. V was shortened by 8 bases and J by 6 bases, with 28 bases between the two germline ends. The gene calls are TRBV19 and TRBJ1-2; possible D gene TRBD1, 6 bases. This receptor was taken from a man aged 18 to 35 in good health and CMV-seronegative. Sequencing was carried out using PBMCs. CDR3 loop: CASLRRTDSFVSDGYTF. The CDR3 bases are TGTGCCAGTTTAAGAAGGACGGACAGCTTCGTTAGTGATGGCTACACCTTC.